Listed here are 23 T cell receptor beta chains from one sample, sequenced in a study of blood T cells in healthy people across ages. A second about 6 to 12 cycle PCR used barcoded and J-beta primers. TCRdb re-analysed the 5' RACE reads in MiXCR, keeping a single row per CDR3 protein. The sample has around 900,000 distinct CDR3 sequences; about 30% are singletons. Sequencing used blood. The source of these receptors is a woman over 75 in good health.

A word on this clonotype: At one end the junction does not follow the germline gene, possibly because of a read error. CDR3 region: CAGSYLGRETQYF. Here the CDR3 DNA reads TGTGCCGGCAGTTATTTGGGTAGAGAGACCCAGTACTTC. This rearrangement joins TRBV6-2 or TRBV6-3 to TRBJ2-7; unclear D gene. The J call is uncertain, as TRBJ2-5 better fits the DNA end. CDR1 and CDR2 from the germline V gene are MNHEY and SVGEGT. The CDR3 spans 13 residues.

Concerning this clonotype: This may come from a read error, since a much larger clone is one base off. The V and J genes are TRBV20-1 and TRBJ2-7, with D unclear. Per germline, CDR1 DFQATT and CDR2 SNEGSKA (reference sequence). The CDR3 totals 15 residues. V lost 0 bases to trimming and J lost 7 bases, with 19 bases between them. The CDR3 DNA reads as TGCAGTGCTAGAGATGTGAAGATTGGCACGAATGAGCAGTACTTC. It yields the protein CSARDVKIGTNEQYF.

This clonotype was counted ten times or more. The V gene is TRBV20-1, the J gene TRBJ2-1; D perhaps matches TRBD2 (7 bases). With 0 bases removed from V and 6 bases from J, the gap between germline ends came to 21 bases. This CDR3 comprises 17 residues. Germline V gene lookup returns CDR1 DFQATT and CDR2 SNEGSKA (reference sequence). This chain's CDR3 is CSARDNRFGGQVNEQFF. In DNA form, the CDR3 reads TGCAGTGCTAGAGATAACCGATTCGGGGGGCAGGTCAATGAGCAGTTCTTC.

J is TRBJ1-4 and V is TRBV21-1; the D call TRBD1 from the table was never checked on the DNA. TRBV21-1 is termed a pseudogene. CDR3 length: 15 amino acids. In DNA form, the CDR3 reads TGTGCCGGCTTAGGGACGGAAGCAACTAATGAAAAACTGTTTTTT. Its protein product is CAGLGTEATNEKLFF.

This clonotype was seen at least ten times. The V and J genes are TRBV5-4 and TRBJ2-1, with 11 nucleotides matching TRBD2. The V and J ends lost 3 bases and 9 bases, in that order; junction bases with no gene match: 11. Per germline, CDR1 SGHNT and CDR2 YYREEE (reference sequence). The CDR3 runs 16 residues. The CDR3 DNA reads TGTGCCAGCAGCTCGATAGCGGGGGGGCTTTCGGGTGAGCAGTTCTTC. Translated: CASSSIAGGLSGEQFF. Supplemented by reference TRBV5-4 and TRBJ2-1, the full variable domain reads ETGVTQSPTHLIKTRGQQVTLRCSSQSGHNTVSWYQQALGQGPQFIFQYYREEENGRGNFPPRFSGLQFPNYSSELNVNALELDDSALYLCASSSIAGGLSGEQFFGPGTRLTVL.

The gene calls are TRBV12-3 or TRBV12-4 and TRBJ2-3; TRBD1 aligns across 9 bases. The length of the CDR3 is 15 residues. The trim removed 8 bases at V and 0 bases at J, leaving 6 bases unmatched. As DNA, the CDR3 is TGTGCCAGCGGTGCCGGGACAGGGAGCACAGATACGCAGTATTTT. This codes for CASGAGTGSTDTQYF.

This clonotype was counted at least ten times. The genes are TRBV11-2 and TRBJ2-5; 7 bases line up with TRBD1. Germline loops: CDR1 SGHAT, CDR2 FQNNGV. The CDR3 totals 13 residues. The V gene end was trimmed by 6 bases and the J gene end by 3 bases; junction bases not matched to a gene: 4. The CDR3 region has the DNA TGTGCCAGCAGACCGCAGGGGGAAGAGACCCAGTACTTC. This encodes CASRPQGEETQYF.

This clonotype was seen only a few times. The chain uses TRBV20-1 and TRBJ2-1; maybe TRBD2 (6 bases). The better agreement between TRBJ2-7 and the DNA end casts doubt on the J call. CDR1 is DFQATT and CDR2 is SNEGSKA in the germline V gene (reference sequence). CDR3 length: 14 amino acids. The CDR3 DNA reads TGCAGTGCTCGGGACTGGTCCTCCTACAATGAGCAGTACTTC. As protein: CSARDWSSYNEQYF.

The chain has TRBV20-1 and TRBJ2-7; 8 bases are shared with TRBD2. The CDR3 has 16 amino acids. Per germline, CDR1 DFQATT and CDR2 SNEGSKA (reference sequence). V shed 0 bases and J 7 bases; nucleotides not matched to a gene: 14. The CDR3 sequence: CSARDRGTRGDGEQYF. The CDR3 bases are TGCAGTGCTAGAGATCGGGGGACTAGAGGTGACGGTGAGCAGTACTTC.

The chain couples TRBV2 to TRBJ1-2; D is perhaps TRBD1 (5 bases). Per the germline V gene, CDR1 is SNHLY and CDR2 is FYNNEI. V was shortened by 9 bases and J by 8 bases, with 22 bases between the two germline ends. The CDR3 is 14 amino acids. The CDR3 DNA sequence: TGTGCCAGTTCGGAGGGACCGGGACGAGGGGGCTACACCTTC. Its protein product is CASSEGPGRGGYTF. Full variable domain (remainder filled in from reference TRBV2 and TRBJ1-2): EPEVTQTPSHQVTQMGQEVILRCVPISNHLYFYWYRQILGQKVEFLVSFYNNEISEKSEIFDDQFSVERPDGSNFTLKIRSTKLEDSAMYFCASSEGPGRGGYTFGSGTRLTVV.

In its sample, this clonotype was seen many times. This chain links TRBV2 with TRBJ2-7; TRBD1 matches 8 bases. The trim removed 4 bases at V and 0 bases at J, leaving 2 bases unmatched. CDR1 is SNHLY, CDR2 FYNNEI, per germline. The CDR3 loop spans 14 amino acids. The CDR3, as DNA: TGTGCCAGCAGTGGGGGACAGGCCTCCTACGAGCAGTACTTC. Translating it yields CASSGGQASYEQYF. Full variable domain (remainder filled in from reference TRBV2 and TRBJ2-7): EPEVTQTPSHQVTQMGQEVILRCVPISNHLYFYWYRQILGQKVEFLVSFYNNEISEKSEIFDDQFSVERPDGSNFTLKIRSTKLEDSAMYFCASSGGQASYEQYFGPGTRLTVT.

In its sample, this clonotype was seen a few times. The chain is built from TRBV30 and TRBJ2-1; TRBD2 agrees at 15 bases. CDR1 GTSNPN and CDR2 SVGIG come from the germline V gene (reference sequence). The CDR3 length is 14 residues. V was clipped by 8 bases and J by 7 bases; unmatched bases: 6. As DNA, the CDR3 is TGTGCCGGGACTAGCGGGGGGTGGTCTAATGAGCAGTTCTTC. It encodes CAGTSGGWSNEQFF.

The chain uses TRBV28 and TRBJ1-4; D might be TRBD1 (5 bases). The CDR3 covers 13 residues. V was shortened by 5 bases and J by 8 bases, with 12 bases between the two germline ends. Germline CDR1 MDHEN, CDR2 SYDVKM. This CDR3 is CASSQGDVEKLFF. CDR3 DNA: TGTGCCAGCAGTCAGGGAGATGTCGAAAAACTGTTTTTT.

The chain carries TRBV20-1 and TRBJ2-5, with unresolved D. Germline V lookup: CDR1 DFQATT, CDR2 SNEGSKA (reference sequence). The CDR3 runs 9 residues. V dropped 7 bases and J dropped 5 bases, with 5 bases sitting between them. DNA for the CDR3: TGCAGTGATGGGGAGACCCAGTACTTC. Translating it yields CSDGETQYF.

This clonotype came up a few times. A single base separates this from a much larger clone, so it may be a read error. The V call is TRBV12-3 or TRBV12-4, the J call TRBJ2-3; either TRBD1 or TRBD2 may fit D (5 bases each). Trimming stripped 3 bases from V and 4 bases from J, with 11 bases between. The CDR3 totals 14 residues. Written as DNA, the CDR3 is TGTGCCAGCAGTTTTGCAGGGACCCCAGATACGCAGTATTTT. Amino acid sequence: CASSFAGTPDTQYF.

The chain joins TRBV20-1 to TRBJ2-5; 9 nucleotides match TRBD1. The CDR3 extends over 11 amino acids. Germline lookup yields CDR1 DFQATT and CDR2 SNEGSKA (reference sequence). J was trimmed by 7 bases and V by 6 bases; bases with no gene match: 3. The CDR3 DNA sequence: TGCAGTGCCGGGACAGGGCGGACCCAGTACTTC. Its translation is CSAGTGRTQYF.

V and J are TRBV4-1 and TRBJ2-1; TRBD2 might be the D (5 bases). Germline V gives CDR1 MGHRA, CDR2 YSYEKL. V was shortened by 0 bases and J by 3 bases, with 9 bases between the two germline ends. CDR3 length: 15 amino acids. Here the CDR3 reads CASSQENSVYNEQFF. The CDR3 region has the DNA TGCGCCAGCAGCCAAGAGAATAGCGTCTACAATGAGCAGTTCTTC.

On this clonotype itself: One base separates it from a far larger clone, so it is likely a read error. The genes are TRBV5-1 and TRBJ1-2; a possible D gene is TRBD1 (6 bases). The CDR3 spans 13 residues. Germline CDR1 and CDR2: SGHRS and YFSETQ. This chain's CDR3 is CASSLDRVYGYIF. The CDR3 bases are TGCGCCAGCAGCTTGGACAGGGTTTATGGCTACATCTTC. The whole variable domain, remainder taken from reference TRBV5-1 and TRBJ1-2, is KAGVTQTPRYLIKTRGQQVTLSCSPISGHRSVSWYQQTPGQGLQFLFEYFSETQRNKGNFPGRFSGRQFSNSRSEMNVSTLELGDSALYLCASSLDRVYGYIFGSGTRLTVV.

V and J are TRBV20-1 and TRBJ2-5, with D possibly being TRBD2 (5 bases). The V end was cut by 5 bases, the J end by 7 bases, with 20 bases between. Germline V gene lookup returns CDR1 DFQATT and CDR2 SNEGSKA (reference sequence). The CDR3 is 14 amino acids. CDR3 nucleotide sequence: TGCAGTGCTGGGATGGTTGCTAGAGAGGGGACCCAGTACTTC. Translating it yields CSAGMVAREGTQYF.

Many counts were recorded for this clonotype. The chain recombines TRBV20-1 with TRBJ1-2, with 9 bases aligning to TRBD1. Looked up from germline, CDR1 is DFQATT and CDR2 is SNEGSKA (reference sequence). CDR3 length equals 13 residues. The J segment lost 4 bases and the V segment lost 6 bases, leaving 6 bases of the junction unmatched. The chain's CDR3 is CSAPGQGFYGYTF. DNA of the CDR3: TGCAGTGCCCCGGGACAGGGATTCTATGGCTACACCTTC.

Many counts were recorded for this clonotype. The V call is TRBV12-3 or TRBV12-4, the J call TRBJ2-5; 7 bases align to TRBD2. The CDR3 runs 14 residues. The V gene end was trimmed by 4 bases and the J gene end by 2 bases; junction bases not matched to a gene: 4. CDR3 sequence (DNA): TGTGCCAGCAGTTATGGGGGGGGACAAGAGACCCAGTACTTC. It codes for CASSYGGGQETQYF.

This clonotype was counted many times. The chain employs TRBV20-1 and TRBJ1-2; D is undetermined. The ends were cut back, 0 bases at V and 1 base at J, with 12 bases in the middle. Germline V gene sequence: CDR1 DFQATT, CDR2 SNEGSKA (reference sequence). The CDR3 extends over 15 amino acids. The CDR3 sequence: CSARDVQPSNYGYTF. The CDR3 region has the DNA TGCAGTGCTAGAGATGTACAGCCCAGTAACTATGGCTACACCTTC.

This clonotype has a handful of counts. The V call is TRBV7-9, the J call TRBJ2-7; 12 bases are a match to TRBD2. This CDR3 spans 17 amino acids. Unmatched junction bases numbered 13, after V lost 3 bases and J lost 7 bases. Germline V gene lookup returns CDR1 SEHNR and CDR2 FQNEAQ (reference sequence). CDR3 coding DNA: TGTGCCAGCAGCTTCTCCGGACTAGCGGGGATTTACAATGAGCAGTACTTC. This sequence encodes CASSFSGLAGIYNEQYF.